This is a list of T cell receptor beta chains from one sample in a study of blood T cell repertoires in COVID-19. Using immunoSEQ multiplex PCR, the repertoire was profiled, and TCRdb retains in-frame clones only, with some absent. The sample carries 300,000 to 450,000 clones, over 75% recorded once. Sample: peripheral blood. The receptors derive from a woman aged 55-69 years with COVID-19, enrolled during active disease. Each CDR3 is given with its conserved first and last residue. The D gene is left open where the match is weak. Size tells how often a clone was seen (once, few, many) or the class of an expanded clone, and some rows leave it out.

J gene,V gene,clone size,D gene,CDR3 DNA,CDR3 protein
TRBJ2-7,TRBV2,-,TRBD1,TGTGCCAGCGGCGGACAGGGCGCCTACGAGCAGTACTTC,CASGGQGAYEQYF
TRBJ1-2,TRBV12-3/TRBV12-4,-,TRBD1,TGTGCCAGCAGCCCGGGACAGGGCTATGGCTACACCTTC,CASSPGQGYGYTF
TRBJ2-7,TRBV18,-,TRBD2,TGTGCCAGCTCACCACCTTGGGGGAGGGAGTACGAGCAGTACTTC,CASSPPWGREYEQYF
TRBJ1-4,TRBV7-2,-,TRBD1,TGTGCCAGCAGTTCCGGGACAGGGGATGAAAAACTGTTTTTT,CASSSGTGDEKLFF
TRBJ1-1,TRBV5-8,-,TRBD1,TGTGCCAGCAGACCTACAGGGGGTGAGGAAGCTTTCTTT,CASRPTGGEEAFF
TRBJ2-7,TRBV6-5,-,-,TGTGCCAGCAGTCCCTATAAGCGGGCGTTTCCCGAGCAGTACTTC,CASSPYKRAFPEQYF
TRBJ2-3,TRBV24-1,-,TRBD1,TGTGCCACCAGTGATTTGACCCAGGGGGCGAGAGATACGCAGTATTTT,CATSDLTQGARDTQYF
TRBJ2-1,TRBV5-6,once,TRBD2,TGTGCCAGCAGCTTGGCGGGAGGACTAGTTCCTGAGCAGTTCTTC,CASSLAGGLVPEQFF
TRBJ1-5,TRBV15,-,-,TGTGCCACCAGCACACAGGGTACGATACCTGATCAGCCCCAGCATTTT,CATSTQGTIPDQPQHF
TRBJ2-1,TRBV6-4,-,TRBD1,TGTGCCAGCAGCTTAAGGGACAGGGCCTACAATGAGCAGTTCTTC,CASSLRDRAYNEQFF
TRBJ2-7,TRBV24-1,-,-,TGTGCCACCAGTGATGGGCGGGGGCCCCACTACGAGCAGTACTTC,CATSDGRGPHYEQYF
TRBJ2-1,TRBV3-1/TRBV3-2,-,TRBD2,TGTGCCAGCAGCCCCCGCGGGGGGGTTAATGAGCAGTTCTTC,CASSPRGGVNEQFF
TRBJ1-1,TRBV25-1,once,TRBD1,TGTGCCAGCACCCGACAGGGATCGGCTGAAGCTTTCTTT,CASTRQGSAEAFF
TRBJ1-5,TRBV2,-,-,TGTGCCAGCACCAACCAGAGGGTTCAGCCCCAGCATTTT,CASTNQRVQPQHF
TRBJ1-1,TRBV28,-,-,TGTGCCAGCATCAGGGGACGGGCTGAAGCTTTCTTT,CASIRGRAEAFF
TRBJ2-6,TRBV14,-,TRBD2,TGTGCCAGCAGCCAAGATGGCGGGAGCTCTGGGGCCAACGTCCTGACTTTC,CASSQDGGSSGANVLTF
TRBJ2-5,TRBV7-7,-,TRBD2,TGTGCCAGCAGCCCACTAGCGCCGACTAGCGGCGGGCAGACCCAGTACTTC,CASSPLAPTSGGQTQYF
TRBJ2-3,TRBV3-1/TRBV3-2,-,TRBD2,TGTGCCAGCAGCCTCAGAAGGACTAGTGCAGATACGCAGTATTTT,CASSLRRTSADTQYF
TRBJ1-4,TRBV2,once,-,TGTGCCAGCAGTGAAAGCAGCGGCGGTCATGAAAAACTGTTTTTT,CASSESSGGHEKLFF
TRBJ2-5,TRBV3-1/TRBV3-2,-,-,TGTGCCAGCAGCCAAGCAGGACAAGAGACCCAGTACTTC,CASSQAGQETQYF
TRBJ1-6,TRBV4-1,-,-,TGCGCCAGCAGCCAACCATCCGGGAATTCACCCCTCCACTTT,CASSQPSGNSPLHF
TRBJ1-2,TRBV9,-,-,TGTGCCAGCAGCGTAAAACAGGATGCCGCCCCTTGGGGCTACACCTTC,CASSVKQDAAPWGYTF
TRBJ1-6,TRBV23-1,-,-,TGCGCCAGCAGTCAAGGGAGTGCGGAGAGTTCACCCCTCCACTTT,CASSQGSAESSPLHF
TRBJ1-1,TRBV6-4,-,-,TGTGCCAGCAGTGACTCTTGGGGGGGGTCTGAAGCTTTCTTT,CASSDSWGGSEAFF
TRBJ1-5,TRBV19,few,TRBD1,TGTGCCAGCCAAGGACAGGGGTTACAGCCCCAGCATTTT,CASQGQGLQPQHF
TRBJ1-1,TRBV6-2/TRBV6-3,-,-,TGTGCCAGCAGTTACGGGCAGCGGCGGACTGAAGCTTTCTTT,CASSYGQRRTEAFF
TRBJ2-1,TRBV7-3,-,-,TGTGCCAGCAGCCCTGGGGGGGCCCAGGACAATGAGCAGTTCTTC,CASSPGGAQDNEQFF
TRBJ2-5,TRBV24-1,-,-,TGTGCCACCAGTGATCACACGGGAAGCCGGGAGACCCAGTACTTC,CATSDHTGSRETQYF
TRBJ1-5,TRBV7-2,-,-,TGTGCCAGCAACTTCGGGGAAAATCAGCCCCAGCATTTT,CASNFGENQPQHF
TRBJ2-2,TRBV5-1,-,TRBD1,TGCGCCAGCAGCTTGGTTGGGACAGTGAACACCGGGGAGCTGTTTTTT,CASSLVGTVNTGELFF
TRBJ1-5,TRBV7-8,-,TRBD1,TGTGCCAGCAGCGGAAGCGACAGGGGGCTTTCTAGTGGCAATCAGCCCCAGCATTTT,CASSGSDRGLSSGNQPQHF
TRBJ1-1,TRBV5-1,-,TRBD1,TGCGCCAGCAGCAGGGGGCCGGACACTGAAGCTTTCTTT,CASSRGPDTEAFF
TRBJ2-5,TRBV6-4,-,TRBD2,TGTGCCAGCAGTGACGCTAGCGGGGGGGGCGAAGAGACCCAGTACTTC,CASSDASGGGEETQYF
TRBJ2-1,TRBV21-1,-,-,TGTGCCAGCAGCAAAGCGTGTGACAGGCCATCACCTGAGCAGTTCTTC,CASSKACDRPSPEQFF
TRBJ2-5,TRBV7-3,-,TRBD2,TGTGCCAGCAGGGCCCGGGCTAGCGGGGGGCCTCAAGAGACCCAGTACTTC,CASRARASGGPQETQYF
TRBJ1-5,TRBV5-1,-,TRBD1,TGCGCCAGCAAGAGGACAGGTGCGGCGAGTCAGCCCCAGCATTTT,CASKRTGAASQPQHF
TRBJ1-6,TRBV6-6,-,-,TGTGCCAGCAGAGAAGGGAGTTCACCCCTCCACTTT,CASREGSSPLHF
TRBJ2-5,TRBV5-1,-,TRBD2,TGCGCCAGCAGCCATCAAGCGGGGGCGCAAGAGACCCAGTACTTC,CASSHQAGAQETQYF
TRBJ1-5,TRBV28,-,-,TGTGCCAGCAGTTTTCATGGGTCACAGGGGCCCCAGCATTTT,CASSFHGSQGPQHF
TRBJ1-1,TRBV9,-,-,TGTGCCAGCAGCGTAATCCAGGGCACTGAAGCTTTCTTT,CASSVIQGTEAFF
TRBJ1-6,TRBV9,-,-,TGTGCCAGCAGCGTAGCCGGTATTAATTCACCCCTCCACTTT,CASSVAGINSPLHF
TRBJ2-3,TRBV7-9,-,TRBD1,TGTGCCAGCAGCTCCGGGACAGGGGCCACGGATACGCAGTATTTT,CASSSGTGATDTQYF
TRBJ1-1,TRBV12-5,-,-,TGTGCTAGTGGTGTCGCGACAGTGAACACTGAAGCTTTCTTT,CASGVATVNTEAFF
TRBJ2-3,TRBV19,-,TRBD2,TGTGCCAGTAGTAGAGGACTAGCGGGGGGGGGCACAGATACGCAGTATTTT,CASSRGLAGGGTDTQYF
TRBJ1-1,TRBV5-1,-,-,TGCGCCAGCAGCGGGGGGGCCGTACGGAACACTGAAGCTTTCTTT,CASSGGAVRNTEAFF
TRBJ1-2,TRBV7-2,-,TRBD1,TGTGCCAGCAGCATTAGACAGGGAAACTATGGCTACACCTTC,CASSIRQGNYGYTF
TRBJ2-7,TRBV5-1,-,TRBD1,TGCGCCAGCAGCTCCGGGACAGGGGCTACCTACGAGCAGTACTTC,CASSSGTGATYEQYF
TRBJ2-6,TRBV7-2,-,-,TGTGCCAGTTCTCGCTCCTTGACAGGAAATCTTCTTGTCAACGTCCTGACTTTC,CASSRSLTGNLLVNVLTF
TRBJ2-5,TRBV18,-,-,TGTGCCAGCTCACCACTCGGGGAAGAGACCCAGTACTTC,CASSPLGEETQYF
TRBJ2-1,TRBV5-1,-,-,TGCGCCAGCAGCTGGACAGATGGCTCCTACAATGAGCAGTTCTTC,CASSWTDGSYNEQFF
TRBJ1-2,TRBV25-1,-,TRBD1,TGTGCCAGCAGACAGGGGGACTATGGCTACACCTTC,CASRQGDYGYTF